The rows below give T cell receptor beta chains drawn from one sample of a study of neurological immune-mediated disorders. One entry per CDR3 protein results from TCRdb running MiXCR on the 5' RACE reads. The table lists around 71,000 distinct CDR3 sequences, around 13% of them singletons. Material: PBMCs. These receptors were collected from a female donor with HTLV-1-associated myelopathy (HAM/TSP). Both conserved end residues are part of each CDR3. Each record gives: J gene, D gene, clone size, V gene, CDR3 protein, CDR3 DNA. A D gene is named only where the DNA matches it firmly. Clone size appears in some rows only: once, few, many, or a class for an expanded clone.

J: TRBJ2-3
D: NA
size: many
V: TRBV28
CDR3: CASSSPWGLRTDTQYF
DNA: TGTGCCAGCAGTTCCCCGTGGGGACTGCGCACAGATACGCAGTATTTT

J: TRBJ2-7
D: NA
size: NA
V: TRBV6-6
CDR3: CASSYSSDYEQYF
DNA: TGTGCCAGCAGTTACTCTAGTGACTACGAGCAGTACTTC

J: TRBJ2-3
D: TRBD2
size: many
V: TRBV20-1
CDR3: CSASRPGGVADTQYF
DNA: TGCAGTGCTAGCCGGCCGGGGGGGGTGGCAGATACGCAGTATTTT

J: TRBJ2-5
D: TRBD1
size: many
V: TRBV12-3/TRBV12-4
CDR3: CASSLRTGTYMKTQYF
DNA: TGTGCCAGCAGTTTACGGACAGGGACCTACATGAAGACCCAGTACTTC

J: TRBJ2-3
D: NA
size: many
V: TRBV7-2
CDR3: CASSFRLGQGHTDTQYF
DNA: TGTGCCAGCAGCTTCCGTCTTGGGCAGGGACACACAGATACGCAGTATTTT

J: TRBJ1-2
D: TRBD1
size: many
V: TRBV5-1
CDR3: CASSIEQGAYGYTF
DNA: TGCGCCAGCAGCATCGAACAGGGGGCCTATGGCTACACCTTC

J: TRBJ2-3
D: TRBD1
size: many
V: TRBV9
CDR3: CASTKKGAGSTDTQYF
DNA: TGTGCCAGCACCAAAAAGGGGGCAGGTAGCACAGATACGCAGTATTTT

J: TRBJ1-3
D: NA
size: many
V: TRBV6-1
CDR3: CASTEISSGNTIYF
DNA: TGTGCCAGCACGGAGATCAGCTCTGGAAACACCATATATTTT

J: TRBJ2-2
D: TRBD2
size: many
V: TRBV24-1
CDR3: CATSGARRGILNTGELFF
DNA: TGTGCCACCAGTGGAGCAAGGCGGGGGATTCTGAACACCGGGGAGCTGTTTTTT

J: TRBJ2-2
D: TRBD2
size: many
V: TRBV9
CDR3: CASKAGGITGELFF
DNA: TGTGCCAGCAAAGCGGGGGGCATCACCGGGGAGCTGTTTTTT

J: TRBJ1-2
D: NA
size: many
V: TRBV5-6
CDR3: CASRPGFAQGEDYGYTF
DNA: TGTGCCAGCAGACCGGGCTTCGCGCAGGGTGAAGACTATGGCTACACCTTC

J: TRBJ2-7
D: TRBD1
size: many
V: TRBV20-1
CDR3: CSARLGQGDYEQYF
DNA: TGCAGTGCTCGCCTGGGACAGGGAGACTACGAGCAGTACTTC

J: TRBJ2-1
D: TRBD1
size: many
V: TRBV12-3/TRBV12-4
CDR3: CASSLNGQGWQFF
DNA: TGTGCCAGCAGTTTGAACGGACAGGGATGGCAGTTCTTC

J: TRBJ1-2
D: NA
size: many
V: TRBV5-8
CDR3: CASSPVGRGRYGYTF
DNA: TGTGCCAGCAGCCCGGTCGGGAGGGGAAGGTATGGCTACACCTTC

J: TRBJ1-3
D: NA
size: many
V: TRBV7-2
CDR3: CASSIRVRTAGNTIYF
DNA: TGTGCCAGCAGCATAAGGGTCCGGACAGCTGGAAACACCATATATTTT

J: TRBJ2-4
D: NA
size: NA
V: TRBV6-6
CDR3: CASSPRGADYIQYF
DNA: TGTGCCAGCAGCCCGAGGGGGGCGGACTACATTCAGTACTTC

J: TRBJ2-3
D: NA
size: many
V: TRBV5-1
CDR3: CASSSGGPIDTQYF
DNA: TGCGCCAGCAGCTCCGGGGGGCCCATAGATACGCAGTATTTT

J: TRBJ1-1
D: NA
size: many
V: TRBV5-6
CDR3: CASSLGPRENTEAFF
DNA: TGTGCCAGCAGCTTGGGGCCCCGGGAGAACACTGAAGCTTTCTTT

J: TRBJ2-3
D: NA
size: many
V: TRBV5-1
CDR3: CASSLLGDTQYF
DNA: TGCGCCAGCAGCTTGTTGGGGGATACGCAGTATTTT

J: TRBJ2-7
D: NA
size: many
V: TRBV5-1
CDR3: CASSPRTGTTYEQYF
DNA: TGCGCCAGCAGCCCCAGAACCGGGACAACCTACGAGCAGTACTTC

J: TRBJ2-7
D: TRBD2
size: many
V: TRBV7-2
CDR3: CASSPRGLADTYEQYF
DNA: TGTGCCAGCAGCCCGAGGGGACTAGCGGACACCTACGAGCAGTACTTC

J: TRBJ2-1
D: TRBD1
size: many
V: TRBV5-1
CDR3: CASSSGQQYNEQFF
DNA: TGCGCCAGCAGCTCGGGACAGCAATACAATGAGCAGTTCTTC

J: TRBJ1-4
D: NA
size: many
V: TRBV5-6
CDR3: CASSFLRGKDEKLFF
DNA: TGTGCCAGCAGCTTCCTCAGGGGAAAGGATGAAAAACTGTTTTTT

J: TRBJ2-2
D: TRBD2
size: few
V: TRBV5-1
CDR3: CASSHKGLANTGELFF
DNA: TGCGCCAGCAGCCATAAGGGACTAGCGAACACCGGGGAGCTGTTTTTT

J: TRBJ1-1
D: NA
size: NA
V: TRBV28
CDR3: CASHGPGANTEAFF
DNA: TGTGCCAGCCATGGGCCAGGGGCGAACACTGAAGCTTTCTTT

J: TRBJ2-3
D: TRBD2
size: medium-sized
V: TRBV7-2
CDR3: CASRHPLAGVADTQYF
DNA: TGTGCCAGCAGACATCCACTAGCGGGGGTAGCAGATACGCAGTATTTT

J: TRBJ2-7
D: TRBD1
size: NA
V: TRBV7-7
CDR3: CVSSLWTGSYEQYF
DNA: TGTGTCAGCAGCCTCTGGACAGGGTCCTACGAGCAGTACTTC

J: TRBJ2-7
D: TRBD2
size: many
V: TRBV2
CDR3: CASKPGRGAYEQYF
DNA: TGTGCCAGCAAGCCGGGACGGGGGGCCTACGAGCAGTACTTC

J: TRBJ2-1
D: TRBD2
size: many
V: TRBV5-1
CDR3: CASSLTSVSYNEQFF
DNA: TGCGCCAGCAGTTTGACTAGCGTTTCCTACAATGAGCAGTTCTTC

J: TRBJ1-2
D: TRBD1
size: NA
V: TRBV6-5
CDR3: CASRGDRDDYTF
DNA: TGTGCCAGCCGAGGGGACAGGGATGACTACACCTTC

J: TRBJ1-1
D: NA
size: many
V: TRBV6-5
CDR3: CASSYRTEAFF
DNA: TGTGCCAGCAGTTATAGGACTGAAGCTTTCTTT

J: TRBJ2-7
D: NA
size: NA
V: TRBV5-1
CDR3: CASSLGSGTYEQYF
DNA: TGCGCCAGCAGCTTGGGTTCAGGGACCTACGAGCAGTACTTC

J: TRBJ1-1
D: NA
size: many
V: TRBV5-1
CDR3: CASSLRGITEAFF
DNA: TGCGCCAGCAGCTTACGGGGTATCACTGAAGCTTTCTTT

J: TRBJ2-7
D: NA
size: NA
V: TRBV28
CDR3: CASVSTTPYEQYF
DNA: TGTGCCAGCGTGTCGACTACCCCCTACGAGCAGTACTTC

J: TRBJ2-2
D: NA
size: many
V: TRBV27
CDR3: CASSLRGGSTGELFF
DNA: TGTGCCAGCAGTTTAAGGGGGGGAAGCACCGGGGAGCTGTTTTTT

J: TRBJ1-3
D: NA
size: many
V: TRBV6-6
CDR3: CASPYMETTSGNTIYF
DNA: TGTGCCAGCCCCTATATGGAGACAACCTCTGGAAACACCATATATTTT

J: TRBJ2-2
D: NA
size: many
V: TRBV24-1
CDR3: CATSDFYSSNTGELFF
DNA: TGTGCCACCAGTGATTTTTACAGTTCGAACACCGGGGAGCTGTTTTTT

J: TRBJ2-1
D: TRBD2
size: few
V: TRBV6-2/TRBV6-3
CDR3: CASSFLTLAGIYNEQFF
DNA: TGTGCCAGCAGTTTTTTGACCCTAGCGGGGATCTACAATGAGCAGTTCTTC

J: TRBJ1-1
D: NA
size: many
V: TRBV5-1
CDR3: CASSLSTDTEAFF
DNA: TGCGCCAGCAGCTTGTCTACAGACACTGAAGCTTTCTTT

J: TRBJ2-5
D: NA
size: once
V: TRBV12-3/TRBV12-4
CDR3: CACATWGETQYF
DNA: TGTGCCTGCGCCACATGGGGGGAGACCCAGTACTTC

J: TRBJ2-7
D: NA
size: medium-sized
V: TRBV5-1
CDR3: CASSLVGGNYEQYF
DNA: TGCGCCAGCAGCTTGGTGGGAGGTAACTACGAGCAGTACTTC

J: TRBJ1-1
D: NA
size: many
V: TRBV5-1
CDR3: CASSGHQGYSTEAFF
DNA: TGCGCCAGCAGCGGCCACCAGGGCTATAGCACTGAAGCTTTCTTT

J: TRBJ2-5
D: TRBD2
size: many
V: TRBV20-1
CDR3: CSARLAGYRGETQYF
DNA: TGCAGTGCTAGACTAGCGGGGTATCGAGGAGAGACCCAGTACTTC

J: TRBJ1-5
D: NA
size: many
V: TRBV10-2
CDR3: CASSGQQRGSNQPQHF
DNA: TGCGCCAGCAGTGGACAGCAACGCGGTAGCAATCAGCCCCAGCATTTT

J: TRBJ2-5
D: NA
size: many
V: TRBV6-6
CDR3: CATGAGRRQETQYF
DNA: TGTGCCACCGGCGCGGGACGCCGCCAAGAGACCCAGTACTTC

J: TRBJ1-5
D: NA
size: many
V: TRBV15
CDR3: CATSRDLAQPQHF
DNA: TGTGCCACCAGCAGAGATTTAGCTCAGCCCCAGCATTTT

J: TRBJ1-2
D: TRBD1
size: many
V: TRBV7-9
CDR3: CAHPRTGEYTF
DNA: TGTGCCCACCCTCGGACAGGGGAATACACCTTC

J: TRBJ2-1
D: NA
size: few
V: TRBV2
CDR3: CASSATGALYDEQFF
DNA: TGTGCCAGCAGTGCGACAGGCGCCCTTTACGATGAGCAGTTCTTC

J: TRBJ1-1
D: NA
size: many
V: TRBV5-1
CDR3: CASSPDGGSTEAFF
DNA: TGCGCCAGCAGCCCGGACGGAGGATCCACTGAAGCTTTCTTT

J: TRBJ2-6
D: NA
size: many
V: TRBV5-6
CDR3: CASMDSSGANVLTF
DNA: TGTGCCAGCATGGATTCCTCTGGGGCCAACGTCCTGACTTTC

J: TRBJ1-5
D: NA
size: many
V: TRBV10-2
CDR3: CASSEMGFNQPQHF
DNA: TGCGCCAGCAGTGAGATGGGGTTCAATCAGCCCCAGCATTTT

J: TRBJ1-5
D: NA
size: many
V: TRBV2
CDR3: CASRYPDRNQPQHF
DNA: TGTGCCAGCAGATATCCCGACAGGAATCAGCCCCAGCATTTT

J: TRBJ2-3
D: TRBD1
size: many
V: TRBV5-1
CDR3: CASSTQGEDTQYF
DNA: TGCGCCAGCAGCACACAGGGGGAAGATACGCAGTATTTT

J: TRBJ2-3
D: TRBD2
size: many
V: TRBV7-2
CDR3: CASSSTSGGGDTQYF
DNA: TGTGCCAGCAGCTCGACTAGCGGGGGCGGAGATACGCAGTATTTT

J: TRBJ2-3
D: TRBD2
size: NA
V: TRBV5-1
CDR3: CASSQTSGGASDTQYF
DNA: TGCGCCAGCAGCCAGACTAGCGGGGGGGCATCAGATACGCAGTATTTT

J: TRBJ2-1
D: NA
size: many
V: TRBV20-1
CDR3: CSAVTGALAVNEQFF
DNA: TGCAGTGCTGTAACGGGGGCCCTAGCCGTCAATGAGCAGTTCTTC

J: TRBJ1-1
D: NA
size: many
V: TRBV2
CDR3: CASSEEGSGAAEAFF
DNA: TGTGCCAGCAGTGAAGAAGGCTCCGGCGCCGCGGAAGCTTTCTTT

J: TRBJ2-3
D: TRBD2
size: NA
V: TRBV20-1
CDR3: CSARDPASGGTTDTQYF
DNA: TGCAGTGCTAGAGATCCCGCTAGCGGGGGGACAACAGATACACAGTATTTT

J: TRBJ2-5
D: NA
size: many
V: TRBV28
CDR3: CASRTTGTQETQYF
DNA: TGTGCCAGCAGAACAACAGGGACTCAAGAGACCCAGTACTTC

J: TRBJ2-3
D: TRBD1
size: many
V: TRBV10-3
CDR3: CAIGTDLNTDTQYF
DNA: TGTGCCATCGGGACAGACCTCAACACAGATACGCAGTATTTT